This TCR beta chain comes out of a study of control samples from healthy donors and cancer patients. TCRdb keeps only in-frame clones here, not all; method: immunoSEQ multiplex PCR. The table lists roughly 130,000 clones, about 93% of them singletons. Input material: PBMCs. This TCR was recovered from a man aged 50 to 59 with head and neck cancer.

The CDR3 nucleotides are TGTGCTAGTGGTTTGACTAGCGGGGGGTATATCGGGGAGCTGTTTTTT. As protein: CASGLTSGGYIGELFF. The chain recombines TRBV12-5 with TRBJ2-2; 12 bases fit TRBD2. The germline V gene has CDR1 LGHNT and CDR2 FRNRAP. V was pared by 2 bases and J by 7 bases, with 5 bases of the junction left unmatched. This CDR3 region has 16 residues.